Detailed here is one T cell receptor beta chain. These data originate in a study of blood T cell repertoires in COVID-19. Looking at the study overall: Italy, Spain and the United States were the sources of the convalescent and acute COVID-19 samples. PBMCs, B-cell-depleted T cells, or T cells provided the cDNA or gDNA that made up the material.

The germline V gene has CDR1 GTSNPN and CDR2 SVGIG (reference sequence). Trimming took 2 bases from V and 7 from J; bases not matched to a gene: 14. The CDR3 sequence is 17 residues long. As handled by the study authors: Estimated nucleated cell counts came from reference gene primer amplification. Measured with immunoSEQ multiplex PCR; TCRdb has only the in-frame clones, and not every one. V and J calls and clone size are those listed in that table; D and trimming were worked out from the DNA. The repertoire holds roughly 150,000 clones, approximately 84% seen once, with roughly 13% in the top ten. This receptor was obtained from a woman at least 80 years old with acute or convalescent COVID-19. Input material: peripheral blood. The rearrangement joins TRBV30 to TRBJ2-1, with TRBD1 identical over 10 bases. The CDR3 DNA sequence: TGTGCCTGGAGTCCCTCCGGGGCGGGGACAGGGGTTAATGAGCAGTTCTTC. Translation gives CAWSPSGAGTGVNEQFF.